This is a list of T cell receptor beta chains from one sample in a study of T cell responses to AZD1222 COVID-19 vaccine. The table came from immunoSEQ multiplex PCR; TCRdb's copy has only in-frame clones and leaves some out. There are fewer than 130,000 clones in the sample; about 94% occur only once, and approximately 2.8% lies in the top ten. The material sequenced was peripheral blood, taken 28 days after the second AZD1222 dose. Receptors originate from an adult who received the AZD1222 COVID-19 vaccine. The CDR3 runs from the conserved cysteine through the conserved F or W. A clone size is listed for some rows: how often the clone was seen (once, few, many), or a class if it is expanded.

j_gene: TRBJ1-6
abundance: .
v_gene: TRBV5-1
CDR3aa: CASRVDGAASPLHF

j_gene: TRBJ1-5
abundance: .
v_gene: TRBV19
CDR3aa: CASSIVTGGKHF

j_gene: TRBJ1-2
abundance: .
v_gene: TRBV9
CDR3aa: CASSVSQGRDGYTF

j_gene: TRBJ2-1
abundance: .
v_gene: TRBV15
CDR3aa: CATSPRTSGREREQFF

j_gene: TRBJ2-7
abundance: .
v_gene: TRBV20-1
CDR3aa: CSDSHYEQYF

j_gene: TRBJ2-3
abundance: .
v_gene: TRBV7-9
CDR3aa: CASSQRPTDTQYF

j_gene: TRBJ1-1
abundance: .
v_gene: TRBV2
CDR3aa: CASSEHRGPTEAFF

j_gene: TRBJ2-3
abundance: few
v_gene: TRBV11-3
CDR3aa: CASSSASFTDTQYF

j_gene: TRBJ1-5
abundance: .
v_gene: TRBV19
CDR3aa: CASSITGQGDQPQHF

j_gene: TRBJ1-5
abundance: .
v_gene: TRBV7-8
CDR3aa: CASTSPDSNQPQHF

j_gene: TRBJ1-1
abundance: .
v_gene: TRBV19
CDR3aa: CALSSGSEAFF

j_gene: TRBJ1-2
abundance: few
v_gene: TRBV3-1/TRBV3-2
CDR3aa: CASSQYDLGYTF

j_gene: TRBJ1-1
abundance: .
v_gene: TRBV6-5
CDR3aa: CASKHRQGMNTEAFF

j_gene: TRBJ1-3
abundance: once
v_gene: TRBV7-8
CDR3aa: CASSLALEGSSGNTIYF

j_gene: TRBJ1-1
abundance: .
v_gene: TRBV18
CDR3aa: CASSPDTGNTEAFF

j_gene: TRBJ2-7
abundance: .
v_gene: TRBV19
CDR3aa: CASSWGTGTYEQYF

j_gene: TRBJ1-1
abundance: .
v_gene: TRBV6-5
CDR3aa: CASSSPGTRETEAFF

j_gene: TRBJ1-2
abundance: .
v_gene: TRBV6-6
CDR3aa: CASSLLGQGLRTF

j_gene: TRBJ1-1
abundance: .
v_gene: TRBV5-4
CDR3aa: CASSLGTPEAFF

j_gene: TRBJ2-2
abundance: .
v_gene: TRBV3-1/TRBV3-2
CDR3aa: CASSQDIVFTGELFF

j_gene: TRBJ1-1
abundance: .
v_gene: TRBV19
CDR3aa: CASSIDPTGWTEAFF

j_gene: TRBJ2-5
abundance: .
v_gene: TRBV3-1/TRBV3-2
CDR3aa: CASSQVALGAEQETQYF

j_gene: TRBJ1-4
abundance: .
v_gene: TRBV11-2
CDR3aa: CASSLEYRATNEKLFF

j_gene: TRBJ2-1
abundance: .
v_gene: TRBV6-2/TRBV6-3
CDR3aa: CASSYFSAYNEQFF

j_gene: TRBJ1-1
abundance: .
v_gene: TRBV6-5
CDR3aa: CASSPVWDEAFF

j_gene: TRBJ1-1
abundance: .
v_gene: TRBV6-1
CDR3aa: CASSEGVLRLLNTEAFF